This T cell receptor beta chain is drawn from a study of blood T cell repertoires in COVID-19. V lost 6 bases to trimming and J lost 5 bases; unmatched junction nucleotides: 12. Germline CDR1 reads SGHTA; CDR2 reads FQGNSA. CDR3 length: 15 amino acids. Clones were sequenced by immunoSEQ multiplex PCR, and TCRdb holds only the in-frame ones, with some missing. This sample carries about 180,000 clones, about 82% of them seen once, and the ten largest clones take over 7.5%. The rearrangement joins TRBV7-2 to TRBJ1-1, with 7 bases fitting TRBD1. Sequencing input: PBMCs or T cells enriched from blood (not recorded which). The origin of this receptor is a woman in her twenties or thirties who had recovered from COVID-19. The CDR3 DNA follows: TGTGCCAGCAGAAGAGGGACAGAAGTATGGACTGAAGCTTTCTTT. Residues: CASRRGTEVWTEAFF. The variable domain in full, with the rest retrieved from reference TRBV7-2 and TRBJ1-1, is GAGVSQSPSNKVTEKGKDVELRCDPISGHTALYWYRQSLGQGLEFLIYFQGNSAPDKSGLPSDRFSAERTGGSVSTLTIQRTQQEDSAVYLCASRRGTEVWTEAFFGQGTRLTVV.